These T cell receptor beta chains were read from a single sample in a study of blood T cell repertoires in COVID-19. Data came from immunoSEQ multiplex PCR; TCRdb stores just in-frame clones and leaves some out. The sample has a few hundred thousand clones; 65% to 85% are singletons. The sequenced material came from PBMCs or T cells enriched from blood (not recorded which). The source of these receptors is a woman aged 40 to 50 who had recovered from COVID-19. Both conserved end residues are part of each CDR3. The D gene is left open where the match is weak. Size is omitted from some rows. Given values are once, few, many or a class for expanded clones.

v_call	clone_size	d_call	j_call	cdr3_nt	cdr3_aa
TRBV28	-	-	TRBJ1-5	TGTGCCAGCAGTCCAGACAAGTATGGCCAGCCCCAGCATTTT	CASSPDKYGQPQHF
TRBV5-1	-	-	TRBJ1-3	TGCGCCAGCAGCATGACTTCGGACAGTCAGACTTCTGGAAACACCATATATTTT	CASSMTSDSQTSGNTIYF
TRBV28	-	-	TRBJ1-2	TGTGCCAGCAGTCTACCTCCTAACTATGGCTACACCTTC	CASSLPPNYGYTF
TRBV11-2	-	TRBD2	TRBJ2-7	TGTGCCAGCAGCTGGGTACGGACTAGCCCCTACGAGCAGTACTTC	CASSWVRTSPYEQYF
TRBV12-3/TRBV12-4	-	TRBD1	TRBJ2-3	TGTGCCAGCAGCAGGGGGGATACGCAGTATTTT	CASSRGDTQYF
TRBV4-1	-	TRBD2	TRBJ2-2	TGCGCCAGCAGCCAAGATCGCTGGACTAGCGGTCCCCCGAACACCGGGGAGCTGTTTTTT	CASSQDRWTSGPPNTGELFF
TRBV27	-	-	TRBJ1-1	TGTGCCAGCAGACCTCAGGGGTACACTGAAGCTTTCTTT	CASRPQGYTEAFF
TRBV24-1	-	TRBD1	TRBJ1-1	TGTGCCACCAGACCGACAGGGGGTAAGACTGAAGCTTTCTTT	CATRPTGGKTEAFF
TRBV27	-	-	TRBJ1-1	TGTGCCAGCAGTTTATATCCGGGAAACACTGAAGCTTTCTTT	CASSLYPGNTEAFF
TRBV11-2	-	-	TRBJ2-7	TGTGCCAGCAGCAAACAGGGAGACGAGCAGTACTTC	CASSKQGDEQYF
TRBV5-1	-	-	TRBJ1-3	TGCGCCAGCAGCTTGGATGCCGGTCCGAGCTCTGGAAACACCATATATTTT	CASSLDAGPSSGNTIYF
TRBV4-1	-	-	TRBJ2-7	TGCGCCAGCAGCCTCTGGACTACGTTGAGCTCCTACGAGCAGTACTTC	CASSLWTTLSSYEQYF
TRBV3-1/TRBV3-2	-	-	TRBJ1-1	TGTGCCAGCAGCCAAGCGTTCGGGGGCACTGAAGCTTTCTTT	CASSQAFGGTEAFF
TRBV6-5	-	TRBD1	TRBJ1-2	TGTGCCAGCAAGCCGGGACAGGTGAACTATGGCTACACCTTC	CASKPGQVNYGYTF
TRBV6-1	-	-	TRBJ1-3	TGTGCCAGCAGTGAACGGGGTACGCCTGGAAACACCATATATTTT	CASSERGTPGNTIYF
TRBV12-5	-	-	TRBJ1-6	TGTGCTAGTGGTTTTGGAGGGCGTGGTTCACCCCTCCACTTT	CASGFGGRGSPLHF
TRBV12-3/TRBV12-4	-	-	TRBJ1-4	TGTGCCAGCAGTAGACAGCCAAGGGAAAAACTGTTTTTT	CASSRQPREKLFF
TRBV19	-	-	TRBJ1-6	TGTGCCAGTAGGCGAGCAGGAACTAATTCACCCCTCCACTTT	CASRRAGTNSPLHF
TRBV28	-	-	TRBJ1-2	TGTGCCAGCAGTTTACTGAAAGGGGGGGAGGGCTACACCTTC	CASSLLKGGEGYTF
TRBV27	-	TRBD1	TRBJ2-7	TGTGCCAGCAAGAGAGGGGGCATACCTTCCTACGAGCAGTACTTC	CASKRGGIPSYEQYF
TRBV2	few	TRBD1	TRBJ2-7	TGTGCCAGCACTATGGGACAGTGGAACATGGAGCAGTACTTC	CASTMGQWNMEQYF
TRBV30	-	TRBD2	TRBJ2-1	TGTGCCTGGACTGCGGGAGTCATCCCCGAGCAGTTCTTC	CAWTAGVIPEQFF
TRBV5-1	-	-	TRBJ1-2	TGCGCCAGCAGCCCCCAGGGCGACTACTATGGCTACACCTTC	CASSPQGDYYGYTF
TRBV5-1	-	TRBD1	TRBJ2-7	TGCGCCAGCAGCATTCAGACAGGGGACGAGCAGTACTTC	CASSIQTGDEQYF